This T cell receptor beta chain was profiled in a study of blood T cell repertoires in COVID-19. Study-wide background: The United States, Italy and Spain provided the acute and convalescent COVID-19 samples. From T cells, B-cell-depleted T cells, or PBMCs came the material, which was cDNA or gDNA.

The CDR3 has 16 amino acids. Trimming removed 0 bases from V and 7 bases from J; junction bases left unmatched: 10. Germline V gene lookup returns CDR1 MNHEY and CDR2 SVGAGI. As processed by the authors: Amplification of reference gene primers provided the estimated nucleated cell counts. The data were produced by immunoSEQ multiplex PCR, yet TCRdb's version contains in-frame clones alone and is incomplete. V and J calls and clone size are as listed in that table; D and trimming were resolved from the DNA. In the table there are 110,000 or so clones, about four fifths of which are singletons. The genes are TRBV6-5 and TRBJ2-7, with TRBD2 identical over 9 bases. This TCR derives from a human donor in a cohort sampled during active COVID-19. The material sequenced was peripheral blood. CDR3 loop: CASSYSIGPAGGEQYF. DNA for the CDR3: TGTGCCAGCAGTTACTCGATCGGTCCAGCGGGAGGAGAGCAGTACTTC.